This T cell receptor beta chain was found in a study of radiation and T cells in renal cell carcinoma. Study-level information: Nephrectomy followed 15 Gy stereotactic body radiation by 4 weeks. General study points: Top tumor clonotypes rose in blood 2 weeks post-radiation, then contracted. Pretreatment tumor biopsies were lacking, so baseline clonotypes are unknown.

Germline loops: CDR1 MNHEY, CDR2 SMNVEV (reference sequence). The CDR3 spans 16 residues. Losses at the gene ends were 6 bases for V and 0 bases for J; bases not matched to a gene: 10. Using immunoSEQ multiplex PCR, the repertoire was profiled, and TCRdb retains in-frame clones only, with some absent. The sample holds 40,000 to 60,000 clones, roughly four fifths seen once. Points on this clone: Antigen specificity is unknown.

Described time point: baseline pretreatment blood. Sample treatment: 15 Gy SBRT to primary tumor, nephrectomy 4 weeks later. Clear cell pathology was present in this patient's renal cell carcinoma. This TCR was recovered from a woman in her seventies with renal cell carcinoma. Specimen: blood, collected from a patient whose treatment included radiotherapy and nephrectomy. J is TRBJ1-2 and V is TRBV27; TRBD1 matches at 7 bases. This CDR3 is CASRSNFGTANYGYTF. The DNA for the CDR3 is TGTGCCAGCAGATCAAATTTCGGGACAGCTAACTATGGCTACACCTTC.